This TCR beta chain derives from a study of T cells expressing NK-cell markers. TCRdb reprocessed the 5' RACE reads; each CDR3 protein has one entry and no DNA is given. Its listing shows roughly 180,000 distinct CDR3 sequences. The CDR3 spans 14 residues. Germline lookup yields CDR1 MNHEY and CDR2 SMNVEV (reference sequence). The receptor was isolated from a man between 18 and 69 years old in good health. The chain carries TRBV27 and TRBJ2-3; absent DNA, TCRdb's TRBD1 call cannot be checked. Sequenced sample: blood T cells: a sorted CD56 or NKG2C T cell subset, CD4+ or CD8+ T cells, or bulk PBMC T cells (not recorded which). The CDR3 is CASGRDRGTDTQYF.